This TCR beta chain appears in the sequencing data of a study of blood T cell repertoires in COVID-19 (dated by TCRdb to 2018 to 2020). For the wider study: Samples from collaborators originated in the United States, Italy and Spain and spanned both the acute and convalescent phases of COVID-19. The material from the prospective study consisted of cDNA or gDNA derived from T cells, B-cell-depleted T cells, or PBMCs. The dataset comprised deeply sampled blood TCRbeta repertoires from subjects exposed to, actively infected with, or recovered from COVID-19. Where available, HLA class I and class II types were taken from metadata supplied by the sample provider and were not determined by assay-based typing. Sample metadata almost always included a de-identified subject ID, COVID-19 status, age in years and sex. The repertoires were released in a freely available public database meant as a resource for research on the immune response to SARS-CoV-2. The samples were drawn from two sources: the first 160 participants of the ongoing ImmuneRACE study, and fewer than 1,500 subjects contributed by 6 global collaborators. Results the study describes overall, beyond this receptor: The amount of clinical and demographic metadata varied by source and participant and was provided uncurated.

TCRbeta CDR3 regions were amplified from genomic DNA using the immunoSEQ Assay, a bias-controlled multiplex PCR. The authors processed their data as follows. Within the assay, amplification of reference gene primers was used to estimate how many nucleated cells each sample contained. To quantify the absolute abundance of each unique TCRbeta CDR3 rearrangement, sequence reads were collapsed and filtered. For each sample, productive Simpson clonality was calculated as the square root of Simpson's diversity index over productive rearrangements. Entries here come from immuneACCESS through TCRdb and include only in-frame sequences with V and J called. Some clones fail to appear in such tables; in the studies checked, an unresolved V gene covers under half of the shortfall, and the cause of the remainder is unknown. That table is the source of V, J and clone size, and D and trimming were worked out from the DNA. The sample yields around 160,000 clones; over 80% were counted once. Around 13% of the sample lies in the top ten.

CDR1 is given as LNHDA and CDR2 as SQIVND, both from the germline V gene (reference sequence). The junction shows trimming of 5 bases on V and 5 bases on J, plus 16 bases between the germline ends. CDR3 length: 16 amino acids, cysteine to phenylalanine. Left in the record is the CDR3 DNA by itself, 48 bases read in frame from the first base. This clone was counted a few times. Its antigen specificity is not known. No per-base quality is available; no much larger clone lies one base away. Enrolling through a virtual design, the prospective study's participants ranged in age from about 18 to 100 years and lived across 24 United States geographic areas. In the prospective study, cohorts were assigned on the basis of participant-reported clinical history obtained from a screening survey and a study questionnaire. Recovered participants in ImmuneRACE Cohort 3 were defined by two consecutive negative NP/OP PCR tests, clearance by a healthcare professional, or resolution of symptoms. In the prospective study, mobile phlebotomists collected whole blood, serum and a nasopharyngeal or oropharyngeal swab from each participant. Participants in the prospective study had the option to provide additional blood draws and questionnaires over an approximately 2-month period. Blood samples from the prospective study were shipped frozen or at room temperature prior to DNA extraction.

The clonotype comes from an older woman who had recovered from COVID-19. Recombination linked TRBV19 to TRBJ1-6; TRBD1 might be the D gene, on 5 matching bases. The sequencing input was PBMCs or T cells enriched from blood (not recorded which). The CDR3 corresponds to CASSASTVVDNSPLHF. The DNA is TGTGCCAGTAGTGCATCGACAGTCGTAGATAATTCACCCCTCCACTTT.